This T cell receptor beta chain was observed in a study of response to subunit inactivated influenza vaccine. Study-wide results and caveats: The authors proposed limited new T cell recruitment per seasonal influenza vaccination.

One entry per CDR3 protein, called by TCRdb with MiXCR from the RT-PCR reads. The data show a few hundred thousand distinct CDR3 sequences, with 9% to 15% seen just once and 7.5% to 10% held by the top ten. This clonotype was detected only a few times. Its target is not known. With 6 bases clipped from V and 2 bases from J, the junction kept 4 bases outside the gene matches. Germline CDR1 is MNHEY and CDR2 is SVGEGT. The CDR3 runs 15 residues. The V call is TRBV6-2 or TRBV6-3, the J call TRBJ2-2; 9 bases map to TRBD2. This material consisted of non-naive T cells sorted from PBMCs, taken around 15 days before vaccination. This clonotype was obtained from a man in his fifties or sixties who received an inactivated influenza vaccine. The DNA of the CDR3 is TGTGCCAGCAGGTGGACTAGCGCCAACACCGGGGAGCTGTTTTTT. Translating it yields CASRWTSANTGELFF.